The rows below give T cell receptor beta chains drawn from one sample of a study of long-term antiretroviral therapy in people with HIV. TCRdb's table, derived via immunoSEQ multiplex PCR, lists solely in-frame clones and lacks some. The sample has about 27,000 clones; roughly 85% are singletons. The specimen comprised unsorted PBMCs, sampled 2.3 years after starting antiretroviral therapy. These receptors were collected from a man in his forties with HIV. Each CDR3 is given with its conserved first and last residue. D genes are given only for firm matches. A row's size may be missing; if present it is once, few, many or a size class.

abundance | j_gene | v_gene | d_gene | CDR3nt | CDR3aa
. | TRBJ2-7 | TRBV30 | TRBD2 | TGTGCCTGGAGTGTGGGGCGGGAGCCCTACGAGCAGTACTTC | CAWSVGREPYEQYF
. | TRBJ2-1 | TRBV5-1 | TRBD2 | TGCGCCAGCAGCTTGGGGTTAGCGGGAAATGAGCAGTTCTTC | CASSLGLAGNEQFF
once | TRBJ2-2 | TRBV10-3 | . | TGTGCCTCGACCCAGGGGATTGGGACCGGGGAGCTGTTTTTT | CASTQGIGTGELFF
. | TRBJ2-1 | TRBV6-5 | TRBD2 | TGTGCCAGCAGCCCCAGCGGGAGAGGCTACAATGAGCAGTTCTTC | CASSPSGRGYNEQFF
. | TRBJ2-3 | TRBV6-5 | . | TGTGCCAGCAGTTATTCGTTGGGGTTGGGAGATACGCAGTATTTT | CASSYSLGLGDTQYF
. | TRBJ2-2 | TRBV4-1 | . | TGCGCCAGCAGCCAGACCCTGGACAAGAACACCGGGGAGCTGTTTTTT | CASSQTLDKNTGELFF
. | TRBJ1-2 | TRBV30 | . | TGTGCCTGGAGTGTATACCGCCGGCAAGGCTACACCTTC | CAWSVYRRQGYTF
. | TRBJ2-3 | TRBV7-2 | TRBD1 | TGTGCCAGCAGCCCCAGGACAGGGTTGGGAGATACGCAGTATTTT | CASSPRTGLGDTQYF
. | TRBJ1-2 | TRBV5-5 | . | TGTGCCAGCAGCTTGGGAATTTCTTATGGCTACACCTTC | CASSLGISYGYTF
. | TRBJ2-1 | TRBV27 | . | TGTGCCAGCAGCCCGCCCCCCCGACATGGATACAATGAGCAGTTCTTC | CASSPPPRHGYNEQFF
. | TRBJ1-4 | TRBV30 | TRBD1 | TGTGCCTGGAGTGTAGGGGGGGCAGGGGGAGAAAAACTGTTTTTT | CAWSVGGAGGEKLFF
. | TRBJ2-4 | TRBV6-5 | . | TGTGCCAGCAGTTCTGGGACTCCACTAGCCAAAAACATTCAGTACTTC | CASSSGTPLAKNIQYF
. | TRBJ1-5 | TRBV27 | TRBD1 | TGTGCCAGCAGTTCAGGACAGGGCCCGGTTCGGCCCCAGCATTTT | CASSSGQGPVRPQHF
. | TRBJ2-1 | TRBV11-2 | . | TGTGCCAGCAGGAGAAGGGAAGGCGTCAATGAGCAGTTCTTC | CASRRREGVNEQFF
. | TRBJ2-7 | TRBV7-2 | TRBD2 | TGTGCCAGCAGCCTGGGGACTAGCGGGAGTCCCTACGAGCAGTACTTC | CASSLGTSGSPYEQYF
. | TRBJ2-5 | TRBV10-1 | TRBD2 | TGCGCCAGCAGCCTTGGATCCCGGGGGGGCGGAGAGACCCAGTACTTC | CASSLGSRGGGETQYF
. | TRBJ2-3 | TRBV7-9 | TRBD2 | TGTGCCAGCAGTCCGACTAGCGGGGCCCCCGGGACGCAGTATTTT | CASSPTSGAPGTQYF
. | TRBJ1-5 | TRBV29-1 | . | TGCAGCGTTGATCGGCTTTCAGGGGCACGGCAGCCCCAGCATTTT | CSVDRLSGARQPQHF
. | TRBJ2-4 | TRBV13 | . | TGTGCCAGCAGCTTAGGCCTAATTGGGGAAGCCAAAAACATTCAGTACTTC | CASSLGLIGEAKNIQYF
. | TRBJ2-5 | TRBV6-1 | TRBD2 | TGTGCCAGCAGTGGCCTAGTACTAGCGGGGGAATACCAAGAGACCCAGTACTTC | CASSGLVLAGEYQETQYF
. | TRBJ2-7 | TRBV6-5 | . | TGTGCCAGCAGCCCTATTCAGGACAACTCCTACGAGCAGTACTTC | CASSPIQDNSYEQYF
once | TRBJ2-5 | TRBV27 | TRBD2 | TGTGCCAGCAGTACGGGACTAGCGGGAGAGACCCAGTACTTC | CASSTGLAGETQYF
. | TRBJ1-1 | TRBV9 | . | TGTGCCAGCAGCGCTACAGGGTTGGTTACGGACACTGAAGCTTTCTTT | CASSATGLVTDTEAFF
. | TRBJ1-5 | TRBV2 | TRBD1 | TGTGCCAGCAGTGAAGACAGGGGCTTCAATCAGCCCCAGCATTTT | CASSEDRGFNQPQHF
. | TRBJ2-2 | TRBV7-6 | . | TGTGCCAGCAGCTTAGGGAGGGGGGGCATCGGGGAGCTGTTTTTT | CASSLGRGGIGELFF
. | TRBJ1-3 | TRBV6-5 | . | TGTGCCAGCGCCCTAGGGTCCTCTGGAAACACCATATATTTT | CASALGSSGNTIYF
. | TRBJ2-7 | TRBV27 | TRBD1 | TGTGCCAGCAGTTTATCAGGGGACAGCACCTACGAGCAGTACTTC | CASSLSGDSTYEQYF
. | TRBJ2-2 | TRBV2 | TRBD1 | TGTGCCAGCATTGGACAGGGCACCGGGGAGCTGTTTTTT | CASIGQGTGELFF
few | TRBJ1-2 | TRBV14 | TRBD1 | TGTGCCAGCAGCCAGCAGGGACAGGCGGGAACCTATGGCTACACCTTC | CASSQQGQAGTYGYTF
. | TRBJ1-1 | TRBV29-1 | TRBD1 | TGCAGCGTCCGAACAGGGGAGACTGAAGCTTTCTTT | CSVRTGETEAFF
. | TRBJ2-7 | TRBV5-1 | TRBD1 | TGCGCCAGCAGCTCTGGGACAGGGGGTTTCGACGAGCAGTACTTC | CASSSGTGGFDEQYF
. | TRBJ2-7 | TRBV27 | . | TGTGCCAGCAGTTTATCCAGGGCCCTATTTTACGAGCAGTACTTC | CASSLSRALFYEQYF
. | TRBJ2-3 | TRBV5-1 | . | TGCGCCAGCAGCTTGGATAGAGGGGGAGATACGCAGTATTTT | CASSLDRGGDTQYF
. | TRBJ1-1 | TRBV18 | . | TGTGCCAGCTCACCATACAGGGCTGAAACTGAAGCTTTCTTT | CASSPYRAETEAFF
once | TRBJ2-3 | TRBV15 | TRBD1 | TGTGCCACCAGCAGAGATTTTGGGCTACCTCCAGGGGGTACGCAGTATTTT | CATSRDFGLPPGGTQYF
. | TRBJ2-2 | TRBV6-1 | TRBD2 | TGTGCCAGCAGTGAAAACGGTAGCGGGGGGACCGGGGAGCTGTTTTTT | CASSENGSGGTGELFF
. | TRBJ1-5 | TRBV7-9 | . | TGTGCCAGCAGCTTGGACTCTCGGACTCAGCCCCAGCATTTT | CASSLDSRTQPQHF
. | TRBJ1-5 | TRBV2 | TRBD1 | TGTGCCAGCACCGGACAGGGGCTTTTTCAGCCCCAGCATTTT | CASTGQGLFQPQHF
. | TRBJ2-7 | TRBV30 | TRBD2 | TGTGCCTCCGCCGGGGGGGTCTCCTACGAGCAGTACTTC | CASAGGVSYEQYF
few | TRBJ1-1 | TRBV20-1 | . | TGCAGGTCGGATCGGAACACTGAAGCTTTCTTT | CRSDRNTEAFF
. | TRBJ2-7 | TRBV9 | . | TGTGCCAGCAGCGTAGGTAGCTCCTACGAGCAGTACTTC | CASSVGSSYEQYF
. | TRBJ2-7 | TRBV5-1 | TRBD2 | TGCGCCAGCAGCTGGGACACTAGCGGGGTTTCCTACGAGCAGTACTTC | CASSWDTSGVSYEQYF
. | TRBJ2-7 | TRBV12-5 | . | TGTGCTAGTGGTTTGGAGTTCTACGAGCAGTACTTC | CASGLEFYEQYF
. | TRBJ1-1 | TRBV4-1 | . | TGCGCCAGCAGCCTTCCGGGGGAGAGGGGCGCTTTCTTT | CASSLPGERGAFF
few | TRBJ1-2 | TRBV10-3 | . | TGTGCCACCCTAGAGTTTCCTAACTATGGCTACACCTTC | CATLEFPNYGYTF